These T cell receptor beta chains were read from a single sample in a study of T-cell memory formation after mild COVID-19. TCRdb ran MiXCR on the 5' RACE reads and lists one entry per CDR3 protein. The data contain hundreds of thousands of distinct CDR3 sequences, 25% of them singletons. Sequencing was done on a sample of PBMCs or a T cell subset sorted from them (not recorded which). All receptors come from an adult woman who had mild COVID-19 (a few samples of this study predate the infection). Cell type and time point are not known. CDR3s include the opening cysteine and the closing phenylalanine or tryptophan. A D gene is named only where the DNA matches it firmly. Rows may omit the clone size; those that give it use once, few, many or a size class.

size: -; J: TRBJ2-1; D: TRBD2; V: TRBV18; DNA: TGTGCCAGCTCACCACTACCAATAGCGGGAAGAACCTACAATGAGCAGTTCTTC; CDR3: CASSPLPIAGRTYNEQFF
size: -; J: TRBJ1-1; D: -; V: TRBV12-3/TRBV12-4; DNA: TGTGCCAGCAGTCTAGGACCGACTTACACTGAAGCTTTCTTT; CDR3: CASSLGPTYTEAFF
size: -; J: TRBJ2-1; D: TRBD2; V: TRBV5-1; DNA: TGCGCCAGCAGCCTCAGCGGGCTAGCGGGGGTCACTTACAATGAGCAGTTCTTC; CDR3: CASSLSGLAGVTYNEQFF
size: few; J: TRBJ1-1; D: -; V: TRBV4-1; DNA: TGCGCCAGCAGCCAAGAAGACGCGGCAGTCACTGAAGCTTTCTTT; CDR3: CASSQEDAAVTEAFF
size: -; J: TRBJ1-5; D: TRBD1; V: TRBV5-1; DNA: TGCGCCAGCAGCTCAATTGCCGGGACAGGGGATCAGCCCCAGCATTTT; CDR3: CASSSIAGTGDQPQHF
size: -; J: TRBJ1-1; D: -; V: TRBV5-1; DNA: TGCGCCAGCAGCTTGGACAGGGAAGGGGCCGGGGACACTGAAGCTTTCTTT; CDR3: CASSLDREGAGDTEAFF
size: -; J: TRBJ2-5; D: -; V: TRBV27; DNA: TGTGCCAGCAAACAAAACGGCGGATTCCGCCAAGAGACCCAGTACTTC; CDR3: CASKQNGGFRQETQYF
size: -; J: TRBJ2-3; D: TRBD2; V: TRBV14; DNA: TGTGCCAGCGGATTAGCGGGGGCGAATACGCAGTATTTT; CDR3: CASGLAGANTQYF
size: few; J: TRBJ2-3; D: TRBD2; V: TRBV27; DNA: TGTGCCAGCAGCTGGGGAGGGCCAGACGCAGATACGCAGTATTTT; CDR3: CASSWGGPDADTQYF
size: once; J: TRBJ2-7; D: -; V: TRBV10-3; DNA: TGTGCCATCAGTGGCGCAGCCGGACAGTACGAGCAGTACTTC; CDR3: CAISGAAGQYEQYF
size: -; J: TRBJ1-5; D: TRBD1; V: TRBV6-5; DNA: TGTGCCAGCAGTCGACGGGGACAGGGGGTGTTTCAGCCCCAGCATTTT; CDR3: CASSRRGQGVFQPQHF
size: -; J: TRBJ1-2; D: TRBD1; V: TRBV4-1; DNA: TGCGCCAGCAGCACCCGGACAGGGGGAATTGAGGGCTACACCTTC; CDR3: CASSTRTGGIEGYTF
size: -; J: TRBJ1-1; D: -; V: TRBV29-1; DNA: TGCAGCATTCCCAGCCCAGTGAACACTGAAGCTTTCTTT; CDR3: CSIPSPVNTEAFF
size: many; J: TRBJ2-1; D: TRBD2; V: TRBV20-1; DNA: TGCAGTGCTCACAAGGGGACTAGCGGGAGGAATGAGCAGTTCTTC; CDR3: CSAHKGTSGRNEQFF
size: few; J: TRBJ2-2; D: -; V: TRBV29-1; DNA: TGCAGCGCCGTGGGACAGAACACCGGGGAGCTGTTTTTT; CDR3: CSAVGQNTGELFF
size: -; J: TRBJ2-3; D: -; V: TRBV27; DNA: TGTGCCAGCAGCCGAGCGGGCGCCGACCCGAAAGATACGCAGTATTTT; CDR3: CASSRAGADPKDTQYF
size: once; J: TRBJ2-2; D: -; V: TRBV7-9; DNA: TGTGCCAGCAGCTTAGTCCTTCGACAGAGAACCGGGGAGCTGTTTTTT; CDR3: CASSLVLRQRTGELFF
size: few; J: TRBJ2-5; D: -; V: TRBV7-6; DNA: TGTGCCAGCAGCTTAGATGGCCCAACCCTACGAGAGACCCAGTACTTC; CDR3: CASSLDGPTLRETQYF
size: -; J: TRBJ2-1; D: TRBD2; V: TRBV30; DNA: TGTGCCTGGAGTGTACAAGCGGGAAATGACAATGAGCAGTTCTTC; CDR3: CAWSVQAGNDNEQFF